One sample yielded the 8 T cell receptor beta chains listed below, sequenced in a study of shared clonotypes between healthy human individuals (dated by TCRdb to the early 2020s). Receptor amplification or capture employed the immunoSEQ multiplex PCR assay. Held by TCRdb, this immuneACCESS table contains in-frame sequences only and omits some clones. Under half of the omission traces to an unresolved V gene where checked; the cause of the rest is unknown. This sample is represented by more than 2,000,000 clones; approximately 94% of them were singletons. Over 0.12% of the sample rests with the top ten. The sample was naive CD4+ T cells sorted from blood. The sample's cell subset or site, from its label and the paper: CD45RA+ positively selected. The receptor source for this set is a man between 18 and 29 years old in good health.

The CDR3: CASSGRLAGVNNEQFF. CDR3 sequence (DNA): TGCGCCAGCAGTGGACGACTAGCGGGAGTGAACAATGAGCAGTTCTTC. J is TRBJ2-1 and V is TRBV10-1; 12 bases line up with TRBD2. The CDR3 runs to 16 residues. The V and J ends lost 4 bases and 5 bases, in that order; junction bases with no gene match: 6. Germline lookup yields CDR1 WNHNN and CDR2 SYGVQD (reference sequence).

The V call is TRBV21-1, the J call TRBJ2-7; the table's D call, TRBD1, has no DNA check behind it. TRBV21-1 is a recognized pseudogene. The CDR3 runs to 15 residues. The CDR3 loop is CASSKRWTGAYEQYF. CDR3 DNA sequence: TGTGCCAGCAGCAAAAGATGGACAGGGGCCTACGAGCAGTACTTC.

This clone was picked up one time. The chain links TRBV11-2 to TRBJ2-1; 12 bases match TRBD2. Trimming cost V 5 bases and J 0 bases; bases outside gene matches: 8. The CDR3 has 18 residues. Per germline, CDR1 SGHAT and CDR2 FQNNGV. CDR3 sequence reads: CASSPRTSGASSYNEQFF. The DNA for the CDR3 is TGTGCCAGCAGCCCCAGGACTAGCGGGGCAAGCTCCTACAATGAGCAGTTCTTC. The full variable domain, with the rest looked up from reference TRBV11-2 and TRBJ2-1, is EAGVAQSPRYKIIEKRQSVAFWCNPISGHATLYWYQQILGQGPKLLIQFQNNGVVDDSQLPKDRFSAERLKGVDSTLKIQPAKLEDSAVYLCASSPRTSGASSYNEQFFGPGTRLTVL.

The table lists this clone with a count of one. Within the sample, other DNA sequences also encode this same CDR3. The chain links TRBV7-2 to TRBJ1-3, with no clear D. The V gene lost 4 bases and the J gene lost 2 bases, with 3 bases spanning the gap. The germline V gene encodes CDR1 SGHTA and CDR2 FQGNSA. This CDR3 spans 12 amino acids. CDR3 sequence: CASSSTGNTIYF. CDR3 DNA: TGTGCCAGCAGCTCCACTGGAAACACCATATATTTT.

The V call is TRBV7-6, the J call TRBJ2-7, with TRBD1 identical over 7 bases. The CDR3 has 14 amino acids. CDR1 and CDR2 (germline): SGHVS, FNYEAQ. With 3 bases clipped from V and 0 bases from J, the junction kept 2 bases outside the gene matches. This CDR3 is CASSLGTVSYEQYF. CDR3 bases: TGTGCCAGCAGCTTGGGGACAGTCTCCTACGAGCAGTACTTC.

This clone was picked up one time. The rearrangement joins TRBV5-6 to TRBJ2-3, with 10 bases fitting TRBD2. The CDR3 covers 15 residues. Germline CDR1 and CDR2: SGHDT and YYEEEE. Trimming cost V 0 bases and J 6 bases; bases outside gene matches: 4. In DNA form, the CDR3 reads TGTGCCAGCAGCTTGGGGAGCGGGAGGGAGGATACGCAGTATTTT. This gives the protein CASSLGSGREDTQYF.

This chain's CDR3 is CASSSPTSTYEQYF. CDR3 DNA: TGTGCCAGCAGCTCCCCGACTTCCACCTACGAGCAGTACTTC. The genes are TRBV7-9 and TRBJ2-5; D is unresolved. The DNA matches TRBJ2-7 better at its end, which makes the J call doubtful. The CDR3 totals 14 residues. Germline V lookup: CDR1 SEHNR, CDR2 FQNEAQ (reference sequence).

Regarding this clone: The same CDR3 is also encoded by other DNA sequences in this sample. The chain links TRBV20-1 to TRBJ2-5; D not resolved. CDR3 length: 10 amino acids. The V end was cut by 1 base, the J end by 5 bases, with 2 bases between. Germline V gene data show CDR1 as DFQATT and CDR2 as SNEGSKA (reference sequence). The CDR3 spells CSARGETQYF. The CDR3 coding sequence is TGCAGTGCTAGAGGGGAGACCCAGTACTTC.